This T cell receptor beta chain was found in a study of PD-1 blockade in mismatch repair-deficient tumors. Repertoires were generated with immunoSEQ multiplex PCR, while TCRdb's copy carries only in-frame clones and drops some. Among around 10,000 clones listed, around 85% were seen once. Germline V gene data show CDR1 as ENHRY and CDR2 as SYGVKD. This CDR3 contains 15 residues. The V end lost 0 bases, the J end lost 1 base, and 9 bases lay between the germline ends. Sequenced material: PBMCs, taken about 48 weeks after starting pembrolizumab. The chain employs TRBV10-3 and TRBJ1-1, with D uncertain. The TCR was taken from an adult with mismatch repair-deficient cancer. The CDR3 spells CAISESGTPNTEAFF. The CDR3 DNA is TGTGCCATCAGTGAGTCGGGCACCCCGAACACTGAAGCTTTCTTT.